One sample yielded the 22 T cell receptor beta chains listed below, sequenced in a study of T cell responses to AZD1222 COVID-19 vaccine. Clones were read by immunoSEQ multiplex PCR, and TCRdb kept only the in-frame ones, dropping some. The sample includes 250,000 to 300,000 clones, almost 95% of them seen just once. Sequenced here: peripheral blood, sampled 28 days after the second AZD1222 dose. The receptors derive from an adult who received the AZD1222 COVID-19 vaccine.

V gene TRBV10-2 combines with J gene TRBJ2-7; no firm D call. Trimming removed 5 bases from V and 2 bases from J, with 4 bases in between. The CDR3 is made up of 11 amino acids. Germline CDR1 WSHSY, CDR2 SAAADI. The CDR3 region is CASSPAYEQYF. The CDR3 DNA follows: TGCGCCAGCAGTCCCGCCTACGAGCAGTACTTC.

This chain joins TRBV28 and TRBJ1-2; 10 bases fit TRBD1. V trimming: 3 bases; J trimming: 7 bases; junction bases outside the gene matches: 5. The CDR3 is made up of 14 amino acids. Germline V CDR1 and CDR2: MDHEN, SYDVKM. The CDR3 here is CASSLNGQGGGYTF. The CDR3 nucleotides read TGTGCCAGCAGTTTGAATGGACAGGGGGGTGGCTACACCTTC.

The V gene is TRBV11-2, the J gene TRBJ2-1; D call uncertain. The CDR3 runs to 16 residues. Germline values: CDR1 SGHAT, CDR2 FQNNGV. Trimming left V 4 bases short and J 4 bases short, with 17 bases between. Written as DNA, the CDR3 is TGTGCCAGCAGCTGGTCGGCTGGGGTATTATACAATGAGCAGTTCTTC. It specifies CASSWSAGVLYNEQFF.

The chain carries TRBV27 and TRBJ1-2; D is perhaps TRBD1 (6 bases). V was shortened by 2 bases and J by 10 bases, with 11 bases between the two germline ends. The CDR3 consists of 12 residues. CDR1 and CDR2 (germline): MNHEY, SMNVEV (reference sequence). CDR3 amino acids: CASSLVGGVYTF. The CDR3 DNA reads TGTGCCAGCAGTTTAGTAGGGGGGGTCTACACCTTC.

This chain joins TRBV7-2 and TRBJ1-6, with TRBD1 identical over 7 bases. This CDR3 spans 18 amino acids. Germline V gives CDR1 SGHTA, CDR2 FQGNSA. The trim removed 4 bases at V and 3 bases at J, leaving 12 bases unmatched. The CDR3 DNA follows: TGTGCCAGCAGCTCACGACACACCTACAGGGGCTATAATTCACCCCTCCACTTT. It specifies CASSSRHTYRGYNSPLHF.

V gene TRBV18 combines with J gene TRBJ2-6; D is unclear. This CDR3 region has 16 residues. V lost 3 bases and J lost 0, with 9 bases in between. Germline V CDR1 and CDR2: KGHSH, LQKENI. CDR3: CASSPVGGSGANVLTF. CDR3 DNA sequence: TGTGCCAGCTCACCCGTTGGTGGCTCTGGGGCCAACGTCCTGACTTTC.

Here the CDR3 DNA reads TGTGCCAGCAGTCCTTGGACTAGCGGCACCTACGAGCAGTACTTC. Its translation is CASSPWTSGTYEQYF. J is TRBJ2-7 and V is TRBV28; the match to TRBD2 covers 10 bases. This CDR3 comprises 15 residues. Germline CDR1 reads MDHEN; CDR2 reads SYDVKM. V shed 5 bases, J shed 2 bases, and the junction held 6 bases outside the gene matches.

The CDR3 DNA reads TGTGCCAGCAGTACTCATGGACAGGGGGCTCGCTACACCTTC. It is translated as CASSTHGQGARYTF. V and J are TRBV28 and TRBJ1-2, with 11 bases that match TRBD1. CDR3 length equals 14 residues. Trimming at V came to 5 bases and at J to 9 bases, leaving 8 bases not matched to a gene. Germline CDR1 MDHEN, CDR2 SYDVKM.

The chain couples TRBV28 to TRBJ2-7, with 9 bases identical to TRBD2. The junction had 9 bases not matched to a gene; V was cut back by 7 bases and J by 11 bases. Germline V CDR1 and CDR2: MDHEN, SYDVKM. The CDR3 runs 12 residues. The CDR3 region has the DNA TGTGCCAGCACCCCGCAGAGCGGGAGGAAGTACTTC. This encodes CASTPQSGRKYF.

V usage is TRBV28 and J usage is TRBJ2-5, with D possibly being TRBD2 (7 bases). The V end lost 0 bases, the J end lost 1 base, and 12 bases lay between the germline ends. This CDR3 region has 16 residues. In germline, CDR1 is MDHEN, CDR2 SYDVKM. The CDR3 DNA sequence: TGTGCCAGCAGTTTATGGTCGCGGGGGCTCCAAGAGACCCAGTACTTC. Its translation is CASSLWSRGLQETQYF.

For the CDR3, the DNA is TGTGCCAGCAGCCAAGATCCCGGGACACAGGACGAGCAGTACTTC. This codes for CASSQDPGTQDEQYF. The genes are TRBV3-1 (or the pseudogene TRBV3-2) and TRBJ2-7, with D possibly matching TRBD1 (6 bases). V lost 0 bases to trimming and J lost 5 bases, with 14 bases between them. CDR1 is LGHDT, CDR2 YNNKEL, per germline (reference sequence). CDR3 size: 15 residues.

The chain uses TRBV7-2 and TRBJ2-1, with 9 bases identical to TRBD2. Unmatched junction bases numbered 2, after V lost 2 bases and J lost 0 bases. This CDR3 spans 16 amino acids. Per the germline V gene, CDR1 is SGHTA and CDR2 is FQGNSA. In DNA, the CDR3 is TGTGCCAGCAGCTTAAGTAGCGGGGGCTCCTACAATGAGCAGTTCTTC. Its protein is CASSLSSGGSYNEQFF.

The V and J genes are TRBV2 and TRBJ2-5; the D call may be TRBD1 or TRBD2 (7 bases each). Between the trimmed V and J ends, which lost 7 bases and 5 bases, there was a span of 11 bases. CDR1 is SNHLY, CDR2 FYNNEI, per germline. The length of the CDR3 is 12 residues. CDR3 amino acids: CASTQGGETQYF. The CDR3 DNA reads TGTGCCAGCACGCAGGGGGGGGAGACCCAGTACTTC.

The V gene is TRBV19, the J gene TRBJ1-2, with D perhaps matching TRBD1 (6 bases). Germline V gene data show CDR1 as LNHDA and CDR2 as SQIVND (reference sequence). The CDR3 is 15 amino acids. V lost 2 bases to trimming and J lost 4 bases, with 14 bases between them. In DNA form, the CDR3 reads TGTGCCAGTAGTATACAGGGGAAAGGAATCTATGGCTACACCTTC. Amino acids: CASSIQGKGIYGYTF.

The chain is built from TRBV10-3 and TRBJ1-1; D uncertain. Germline V lookup: CDR1 ENHRY, CDR2 SYGVKD. The CDR3 contains 14 residues. V lost 8 bases, J lost 1 base, and 14 bases lay in between. The CDR3, as DNA: TGTGCCATCTCCCTAGAACAGACGAACACTGAAGCTTTCTTT. Translating it yields CAISLEQTNTEAFF.

The chain recombines TRBV7-9 with TRBJ1-5; TRBD1 might be the D (6 bases). Germline V CDR1 and CDR2: SEHNR, FQNEAQ (reference sequence). Trimming shortened V by 5 bases and J by 5 bases, and 16 bases separated the two germline ends. The CDR3 loop spans 15 amino acids. This CDR3 is CASSQHKGGDQPQHF. The CDR3 DNA follows: TGTGCCAGCAGCCAACATAAGGGGGGAGATCAGCCCCAGCATTTT.

This clone was observed a handful of times. V and J are TRBV7-9 and TRBJ1-2; D not certain. Trimming shortened V by 0 bases and J by 4 bases, and 6 bases separated the two germline ends. The CDR3 has 13 residues. Germline V gives CDR1 SEHNR, CDR2 FQNEAQ (reference sequence). Here the CDR3 reads CASSLAAAYGYTF. The CDR3 DNA follows: TGTGCCAGCAGCTTAGCCGCAGCCTATGGCTACACCTTC.

Only one count was recorded for this clone. The genes are TRBV19 and TRBJ1-2; 10 bases line up with TRBD1. V shed 2 bases, J shed 4 bases, and the junction held 7 bases outside the gene matches. Germline V CDR1 and CDR2: LNHDA, SQIVND (reference sequence). This CDR3 comprises 16 residues. CDR3 amino acids: CASSISNRDRGYGYTF. CDR3 in DNA: TGTGCCAGTAGTATATCCAACCGGGACAGGGGCTATGGCTACACCTTC.

The V gene is TRBV5-1, the J gene TRBJ1-4; 7 nucleotides agree with TRBD1. V lost 4 bases and J lost 11; bases outside the gene matches: 11. Germline assignment: CDR1 SGHRS and CDR2 YFSETQ. This CDR3 has 14 residues. The CDR3 bases are TGCGCCAGCAGCCCCGGGACAGAGGAGTGGAAACTGTTTTTT. Encoded protein: CASSPGTEEWKLFF.

The V gene is TRBV2, the J gene TRBJ2-2, with TRBD1 matching 7 bases. V shed 7 bases, J shed 0 bases, and the junction held 8 bases outside the gene matches. Germline V gene sequence: CDR1 SNHLY, CDR2 FYNNEI. This CDR3 has 16 residues. The CDR3 nucleotides are TGTGCCAGCACCCCGGGACAGCTTTCGAACACCGGGGAGCTGTTTTTT. Protein product: CASTPGQLSNTGELFF.

This chain links TRBV2 with TRBJ1-5; D is uncertain. This CDR3 is built from 13 residues. Germline loops: CDR1 SNHLY, CDR2 FYNNEI. V was clipped by 3 bases and J by 7 bases, with 10 bases between them. CDR3: CASSDHRKQPQHF. The DNA of the CDR3 is TGTGCCAGCAGTGACCACCGAAAGCAGCCCCAGCATTTT.

This chain links TRBV4-1 with TRBJ2-7, with D tentatively TRBD1 or TRBD2 (6 bases each). This CDR3 is 16 amino acids long. Germline V lookup: CDR1 MGHRA, CDR2 YSYEKL. The V gene lost 0 bases and the J gene lost 1 base, with 13 bases spanning the gap. The CDR3 region has the DNA TGCGCCAGCAGCCAAGATGGGTGGGGGGCATCCTACGAGCAGTACTTC. It codes for CASSQDGWGASYEQYF.